This T cell receptor beta chain originates from a study of blood T cell repertoires in COVID-19. Study-level information: Samples taken during acute and convalescent COVID-19 were collected in the United States, Italy and Spain. Sample material is recorded as cDNA or gDNA derived from T cells, B-cell-depleted T cells, or PBMCs.

Between the trimmed V and J ends, which lost 6 bases and 4 bases, there was a span of 10 bases. Germline V gene lookup returns CDR1 MNHEY and CDR2 SMNVEV (reference sequence). This CDR3 spans 13 amino acids. Original analysis: The authors estimated nucleated cell counts from reference gene primer amplification. Profiling relied on immunoSEQ multiplex PCR, and the TCRdb table lists in-frame clones only, not all of them. V, J and clone size derive from that table, while D and trimming were established from the DNA sequence. Of about 180,000 clones in the sample, about 86% were seen once. The source is a woman in her 70s with COVID-19, enrolled during active disease. The rearrangement joins TRBV27 to TRBJ2-1, with D perhaps matching TRBD2 (5 bases). The sequenced sample was peripheral blood. DNA of the CDR3: TGTGCCAGCAGCTTCGGGGAATACAATGAGCAGTTCTTC. Its translation is CASSFGEYNEQFF.